This T cell receptor (beta chain) originates from a study of T cells in Graves' hyperthyroidism and ophthalmopathy. The wider study: Peripheral blood collection took place at initial diagnosis, before any treatment.

Germline lookup yields CDR1 SGHTA and CDR2 FQGNSA. Losses at the gene ends were 0 bases for V and 3 bases for J; bases not matched to a gene: 1. The CDR3 has 17 residues. Study-wide results and caveats: Within blood appeared most thyroid clonotypes that had expanded above 0.001.

The study included ophthalmopathy patients with Clinical Activity Score at least 3, NOSPECS grade at least 4 and duration under 3 months. 9.5 to 10 ml fresh peripheral blood yielded the PBMCs. The source material, RNA transcripts, was used to amplify TCR beta CDR3 regions. HTBI primers were the set used in a first-round RT-PCR of the TCR CDR3. Each CDR3 protein is one row after TCRdb ran MiXCR on the multiplex PCR reads. The sample holds roughly 600,000 distinct CDR3 sequences; more than 12% are singletons and the top ten take under 15%. A few counts support this clonotype. What it binds is unknown. The sequence came from a woman in her 50s with Graves' ophthalmopathy. This chain uses TRBV7-2 with TRBJ2-2; 13 positions agree with TRBD2. The sequenced material came from blood. CDR3 protein: CASSLATSGRDTGELFF. CDR3 bases: TGTGCCAGCAGCTTAGCAACTAGCGGGAGGGACACCGGGGAGCTGTTTTTT.